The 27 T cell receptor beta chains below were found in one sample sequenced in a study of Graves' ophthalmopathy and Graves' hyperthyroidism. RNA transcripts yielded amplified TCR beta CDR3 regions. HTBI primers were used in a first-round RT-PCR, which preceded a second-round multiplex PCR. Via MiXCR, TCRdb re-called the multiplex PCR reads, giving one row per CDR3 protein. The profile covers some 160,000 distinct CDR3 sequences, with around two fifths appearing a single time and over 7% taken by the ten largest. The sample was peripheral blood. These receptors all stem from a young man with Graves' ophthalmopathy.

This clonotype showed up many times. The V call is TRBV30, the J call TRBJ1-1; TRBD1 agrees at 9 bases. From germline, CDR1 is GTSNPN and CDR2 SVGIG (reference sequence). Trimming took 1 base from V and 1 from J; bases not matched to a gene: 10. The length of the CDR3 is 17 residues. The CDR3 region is CAWSDGTGGMENTEAFF. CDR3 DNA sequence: TGTGCCTGGAGTGATGGAACAGGGGGCATGGAGAACACTGAAGCTTTCTTT. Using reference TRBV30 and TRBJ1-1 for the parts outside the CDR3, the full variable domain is SQTIHQWPATLVQPVGSPLSLECTVEGTSNPNLYWYRQAAGRGLQLLFYSVGIGQISSEVPQNLSASRPQDRQFILSSKKLLLSDSGFYLCAWSDGTGGMENTEAFFGQGTRLTVV.

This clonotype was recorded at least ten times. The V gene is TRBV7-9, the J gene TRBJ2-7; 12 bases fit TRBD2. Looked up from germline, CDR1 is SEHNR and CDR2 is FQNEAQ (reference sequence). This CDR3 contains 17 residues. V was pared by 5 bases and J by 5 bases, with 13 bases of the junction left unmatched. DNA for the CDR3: TGTGCCAGCAGCACCTCCCCTAGGAGACTAGCGGGAGACGAGCAGTACTTC. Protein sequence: CASSTSPRRLAGDEQYF.

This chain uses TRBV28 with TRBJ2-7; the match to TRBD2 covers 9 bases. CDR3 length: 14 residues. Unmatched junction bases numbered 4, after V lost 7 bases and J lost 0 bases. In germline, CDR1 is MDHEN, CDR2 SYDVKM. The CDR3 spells CASIRGGASYEQYF. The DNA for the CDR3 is TGTGCCAGCATCCGCGGGGGGGCCTCCTACGAGCAGTACTTC.

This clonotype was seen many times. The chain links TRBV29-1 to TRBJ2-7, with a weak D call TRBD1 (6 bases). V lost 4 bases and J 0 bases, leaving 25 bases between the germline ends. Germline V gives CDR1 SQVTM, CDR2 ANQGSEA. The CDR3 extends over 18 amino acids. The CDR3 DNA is TGCAGCGTTGTTGGGGTCAGGGGCTTATCAACCTCCTCCTACGAGCAGTACTTC. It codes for CSVVGVRGLSTSSYEQYF.

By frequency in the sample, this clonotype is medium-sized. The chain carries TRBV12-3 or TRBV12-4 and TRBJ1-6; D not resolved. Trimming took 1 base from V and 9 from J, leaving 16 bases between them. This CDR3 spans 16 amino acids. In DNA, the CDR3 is TGTGCCAGCAGTTTAGTTAGGAGCCTGAGGAGTTCACCCCTCCACTTT. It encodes CASSLVRSLRSSPLHF.

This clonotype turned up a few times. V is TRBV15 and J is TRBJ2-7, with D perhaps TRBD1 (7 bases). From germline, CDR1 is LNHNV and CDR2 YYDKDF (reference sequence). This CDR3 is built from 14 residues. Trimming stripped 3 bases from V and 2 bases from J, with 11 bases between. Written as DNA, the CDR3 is TGTGCCACCAGCAGCGCAGGGGGGACCTACGAGCAGTACTTC. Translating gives CATSSAGGTYEQYF.

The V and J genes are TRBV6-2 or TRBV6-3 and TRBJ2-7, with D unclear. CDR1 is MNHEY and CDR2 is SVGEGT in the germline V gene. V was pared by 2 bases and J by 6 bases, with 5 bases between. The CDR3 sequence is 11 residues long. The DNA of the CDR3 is TGTGCCAGCAGTTACAAGGTCGAGCAGTACTTC. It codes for CASSYKVEQYF.

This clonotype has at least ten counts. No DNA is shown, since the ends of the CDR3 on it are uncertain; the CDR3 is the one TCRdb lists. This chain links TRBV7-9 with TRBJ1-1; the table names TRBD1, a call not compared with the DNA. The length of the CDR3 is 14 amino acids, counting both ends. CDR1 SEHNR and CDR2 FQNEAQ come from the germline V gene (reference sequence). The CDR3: CASSLVGPGTEAFF.

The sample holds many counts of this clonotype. The CDR3 reads CASSALQGGTEAFF. CDR3 in DNA: TGTGCCAGCAGTGCCCTACAGGGAGGGACTGAAGCTTTCTTT. The rearrangement links TRBV6-1 to TRBJ1-1; D possibly corresponds to TRBD1 (6 bases). Trimming pared 4 bases from V and 5 bases from J, leaving 14 bases between. This CDR3 comprises 14 residues. The germline V gene has CDR1 MNHNS and CDR2 SASEGT.

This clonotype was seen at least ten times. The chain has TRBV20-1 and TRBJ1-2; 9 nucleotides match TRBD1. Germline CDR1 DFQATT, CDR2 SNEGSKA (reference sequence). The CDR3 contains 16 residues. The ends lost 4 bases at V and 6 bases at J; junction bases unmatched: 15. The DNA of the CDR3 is TGCAGTGCTAAAAATCAGACTCCGGGACAGGGACATGGCTACACCTTC. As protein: CSAKNQTPGQGHGYTF.

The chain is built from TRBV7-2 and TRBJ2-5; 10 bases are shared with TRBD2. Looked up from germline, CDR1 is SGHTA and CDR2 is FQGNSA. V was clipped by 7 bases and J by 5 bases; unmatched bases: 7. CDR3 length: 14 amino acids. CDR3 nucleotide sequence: TGTGCCAGCATCCCAGCGGGAGGGCGGGAGACCCAGTACTTC. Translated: CASIPAGGRETQYF.

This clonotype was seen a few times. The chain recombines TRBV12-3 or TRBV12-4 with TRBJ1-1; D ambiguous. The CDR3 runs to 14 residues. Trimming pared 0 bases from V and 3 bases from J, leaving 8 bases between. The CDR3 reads CASSLAGLDTEAFF. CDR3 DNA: TGTGCCAGCAGTTTAGCGGGTTTGGACACTGAAGCTTTCTTT.

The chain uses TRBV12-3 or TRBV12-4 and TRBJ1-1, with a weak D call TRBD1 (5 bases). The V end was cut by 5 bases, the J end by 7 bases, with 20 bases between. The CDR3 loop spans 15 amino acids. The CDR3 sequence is CASSPDRGMSLEAFF. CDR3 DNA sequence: TGTGCCAGCAGTCCAGACCGGGGGATGTCCCTTGAAGCTTTCTTT.

DNA for the CDR3: TGTGCCAGCAGTTACTCCCTGCCTAGCGGGAGCTACGAGCAGTACTTC. The encoded protein is CASSYSLPSGSYEQYF. This chain connects TRBV6-5 to TRBJ2-7, with 10 bases matching TRBD2. Germline trimming cut 0 bases from V and 3 bases from J; bases unmatched to any gene: 5. Germline values: CDR1 MNHEY, CDR2 SVGAGI. The CDR3 has 16 amino acids.

CDR3 region: CASSGAAGRNTEAFF. The CDR3 DNA reads TGTGCCAGCAGCGGGGCCGCGGGCCGAAACACTGAAGCTTTCTTT. The chain couples TRBV9 to TRBJ1-1; D gene ambiguous. Germline loops: CDR1 SGDLS, CDR2 YYNGEE. This CDR3 has 15 amino acids. The V end lost 3 bases, the J end lost 2 bases, and 14 bases lay between the germline ends.

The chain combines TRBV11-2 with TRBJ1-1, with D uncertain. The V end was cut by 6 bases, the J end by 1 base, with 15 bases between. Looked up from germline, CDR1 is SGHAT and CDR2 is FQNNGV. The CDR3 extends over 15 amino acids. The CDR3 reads CASSYSMSGNTEAFF. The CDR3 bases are TGTGCCAGCAGTTACTCGATGTCGGGGAACACTGAAGCTTTCTTT.

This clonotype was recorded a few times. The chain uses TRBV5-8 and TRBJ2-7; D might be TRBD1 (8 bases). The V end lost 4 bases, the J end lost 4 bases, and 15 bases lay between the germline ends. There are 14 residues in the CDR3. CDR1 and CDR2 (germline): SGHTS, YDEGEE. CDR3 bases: TGTGCCAGCAGCGAGTACAGGGGGGGATACGAGCAGTACTTC. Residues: CASSEYRGGYEQYF.

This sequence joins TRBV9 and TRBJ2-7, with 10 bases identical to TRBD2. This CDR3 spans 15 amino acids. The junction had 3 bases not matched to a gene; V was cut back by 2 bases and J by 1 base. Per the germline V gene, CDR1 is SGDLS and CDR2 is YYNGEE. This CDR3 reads CASSVTSGASYEQYF. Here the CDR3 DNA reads TGTGCCAGCAGCGTCACTAGCGGGGCTTCCTACGAGCAGTACTTC.

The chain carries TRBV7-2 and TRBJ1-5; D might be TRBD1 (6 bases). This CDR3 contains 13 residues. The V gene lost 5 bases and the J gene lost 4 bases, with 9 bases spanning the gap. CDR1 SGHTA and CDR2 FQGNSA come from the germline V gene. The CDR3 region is CASSNRVNQPQHF. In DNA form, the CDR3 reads TGTGCCAGCAGCAACAGGGTGAATCAGCCCCAGCATTTT.

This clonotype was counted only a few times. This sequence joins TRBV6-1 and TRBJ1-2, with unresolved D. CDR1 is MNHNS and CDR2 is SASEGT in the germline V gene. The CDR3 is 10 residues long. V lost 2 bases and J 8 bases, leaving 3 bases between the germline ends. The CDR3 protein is CASSERGYTF. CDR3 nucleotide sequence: TGTGCCAGCAGTGAACGAGGCTACACCTTC.

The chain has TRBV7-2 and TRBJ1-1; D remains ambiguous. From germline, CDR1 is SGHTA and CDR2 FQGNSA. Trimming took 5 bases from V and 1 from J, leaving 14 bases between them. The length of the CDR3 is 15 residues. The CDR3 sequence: CASSQMSRTNTEAFF. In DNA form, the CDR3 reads TGTGCCAGCAGCCAGATGTCCCGGACGAACACTGAAGCTTTCTTT.

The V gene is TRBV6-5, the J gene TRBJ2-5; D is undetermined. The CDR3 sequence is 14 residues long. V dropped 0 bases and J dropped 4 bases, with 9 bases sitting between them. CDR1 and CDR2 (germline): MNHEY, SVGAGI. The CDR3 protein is CASSYSVGRETQYF. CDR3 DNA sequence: TGTGCCAGCAGTTACTCGGTAGGGCGAGAGACCCAGTACTTC.

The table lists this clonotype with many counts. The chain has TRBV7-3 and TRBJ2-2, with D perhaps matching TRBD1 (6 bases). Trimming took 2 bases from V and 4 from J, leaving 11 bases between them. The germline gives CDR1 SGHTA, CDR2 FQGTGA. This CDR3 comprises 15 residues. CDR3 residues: CASSLSGASTGELFF. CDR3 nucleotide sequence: TGTGCCAGCAGCTTATCAGGGGCCAGCACCGGGGAGCTGTTTTTT. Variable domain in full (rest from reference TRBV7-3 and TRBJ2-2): GAGVSQTPSNKVTEKGKYVELRCDPISGHTALYWYRQSLGQGPEFLIYFQGTGAADDSGLPNDRFFAVRPEGSVSTLKIQRTERGDSAVYLCASSLSGASTGELFFGEGSRLTVL.

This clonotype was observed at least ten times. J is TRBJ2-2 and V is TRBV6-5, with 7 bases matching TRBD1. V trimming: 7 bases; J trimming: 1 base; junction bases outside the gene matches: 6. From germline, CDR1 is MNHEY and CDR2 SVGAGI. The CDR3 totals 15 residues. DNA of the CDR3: TGTGCCAGCAAAGGGGGCCACCAGAACACCGGGGAGCTGTTTTTT. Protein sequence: CASKGGHQNTGELFF.

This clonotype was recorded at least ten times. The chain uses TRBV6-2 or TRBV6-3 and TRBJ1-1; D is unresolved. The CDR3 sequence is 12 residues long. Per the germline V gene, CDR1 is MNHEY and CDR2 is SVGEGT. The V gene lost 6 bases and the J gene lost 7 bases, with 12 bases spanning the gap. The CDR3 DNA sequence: TGTGCCAGCAGACCCCTCAGGAGTGAAGCTTTCTTT. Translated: CASRPLRSEAFF.

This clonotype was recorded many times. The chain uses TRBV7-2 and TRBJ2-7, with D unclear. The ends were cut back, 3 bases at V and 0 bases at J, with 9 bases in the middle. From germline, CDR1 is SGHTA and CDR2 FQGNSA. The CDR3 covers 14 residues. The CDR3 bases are TGTGCCAGCAGCTTTGGACGGAGCTCCTACGAGCAGTACTTC. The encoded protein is CASSFGRSSYEQYF.

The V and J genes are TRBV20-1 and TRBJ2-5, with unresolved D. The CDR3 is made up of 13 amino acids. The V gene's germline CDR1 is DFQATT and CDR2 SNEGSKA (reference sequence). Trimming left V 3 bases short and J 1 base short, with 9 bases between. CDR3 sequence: CSASASPQETQYF. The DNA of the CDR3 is TGCAGTGCTAGTGCTAGTCCCCAAGAGACCCAGTACTTC.